The 26 T cell receptor beta chains listed next were all sequenced from one sample in a study of cytomegalovirus exposure and HLA in healthy donors. Use of 60 Vbeta and 13 Jbeta primers characterized the PCR. Using immunoSEQ multiplex PCR, the repertoire was profiled, and TCRdb retains in-frame clones only, with some absent. Here the sample spans about 130,000 clones, approximately 61% being singletons. The specimen was PBMCs. These receptors all stem from a man younger than 45 in good health and CMV-seropositive.

Only a few counts were recorded for this clone. CDR3 in DNA: TGTGCCAGCAGTGTAGGACTAGCGGGAGACAATGAGCAGTTCTTC. Protein product: CASSVGLAGDNEQFF. This rearrangement joins TRBV6-1 to TRBJ2-1, with 13 bases lining up with TRBD2. V shed 4 bases and J 5 bases; nucleotides not matched to a gene: 2. The CDR3 runs 15 residues. Germline CDR1 is MNHNS and CDR2 is SASEGT.

The rearrangement links TRBV9 to TRBJ1-5, with 8 bases fitting TRBD1. V dropped 3 bases and J dropped 3; count of bases not matched to a gene: 5. Germline CDR1 reads SGDLS; CDR2 reads YYNGEE. This CDR3 comprises 15 residues. CDR3 DNA: TGTGCCAGCAGCGGTCCGGGACAGGCCAATCAGCCCCAGCATTTT. The encoded protein is CASSGPGQANQPQHF.

This clone was picked up one time. This chain connects TRBV5-1 to TRBJ1-4; 8 bases match TRBD1. The CDR3 extends over 17 amino acids. V dropped 1 base and J dropped 0; count of bases not matched to a gene: 5. CDR1 and CDR2 (germline): SGHRS, YFSETQ. CDR3 coding DNA: TGCGCCAGCAGCTTGAGGGACAGGCAAACAACTAATGAAAAACTGTTTTTT. Its protein is CASSLRDRQTTNEKLFF.

The chain employs TRBV4-1 and TRBJ2-7; 13 bases are a match to TRBD2. The CDR3 has 16 amino acids. CDR1 and CDR2 (germline): MGHRA, YSYEKL. J lost 2 bases, V lost 3 bases, and 4 bases had no gene match. The CDR3 region has the DNA TGCGCCAGCAGCCAGCACGGGACTAGCGGGGCCTACGAGCAGTACTTC. The encoded protein is CASSQHGTSGAYEQYF.

The table lists this clone with a few counts. The rearrangement uses TRBV7-2 and TRBJ1-2; D gene unclear. With 3 bases removed from V and 7 bases from J, the gap between germline ends came to 12 bases. CDR1 and CDR2 from the germline V gene are SGHTA and FQGNSA. This CDR3 spans 13 amino acids. As DNA, the CDR3 is TGTGCCAGCAGCTTCGGAGGTACGGCTGGCTACACCTTC. Encoded protein: CASSFGGTAGYTF.

V is TRBV14 and J is TRBJ1-1; D gene unclear. Germline V gives CDR1 SGHDN, CDR2 FVKESK. This CDR3 region has 18 residues. V shed 4 bases and J shed 3 bases, with 24 bases lying between them. The CDR3 nucleotides are TGTGCCAGCAGCCGTCGTCCGGGAACTTGGAATAGAGACACTGAAGCTTTCTTT. This codes for CASSRRPGTWNRDTEAFF.

A single count supports this clone. Additional DNA sequences in this sample encode the identical CDR3. This chain connects TRBV7-2 to TRBJ1-2, with D maybe TRBD1 (5 bases). Germline-derived CDR1 and CDR2 are SGHTA and FQGNSA. This CDR3 contains 14 residues. Trimming shortened V by 2 bases and J by 2 bases, and 9 bases separated the two germline ends. CDR3 amino acids: CASSLSGLNYGYTF. CDR3 bases: TGTGCCAGCAGCTTATCGGGACTGAACTATGGCTACACCTTC.

J is TRBJ1-1 and V is TRBV5-1; D gene ambiguous. The ends were cut back, 5 bases at V and 0 bases at J, with 17 bases in the middle. Germline CDR1 reads SGHRS; CDR2 reads YFSETQ. The CDR3 is 16 amino acids. CDR3 sequence: CASSLAPAALNTEAFF. CDR3 bases: TGCGCCAGCAGTTTAGCCCCTGCCGCATTGAACACTGAAGCTTTCTTT.

V and J are TRBV5-1 and TRBJ2-1; TRBD2 matches 8 bases. Germline V lookup: CDR1 SGHRS, CDR2 YFSETQ. Unmatched junction bases numbered 4, after V lost 5 bases and J lost 3 bases. The CDR3 has 14 residues. CDR3 DNA: TGCGCCAGCAGGTCTAGCGGGTACTACAATGAGCAGTTCTTC. Translation gives CASRSSGYYNEQFF.

The CDR3 nucleotides read TGTGCCAGCAGTGGGGGGACAGGGACCTACAATGAGCAGTTCTTC. Its translation is CASSGGTGTYNEQFF. This chain uses TRBV6-4 with TRBJ2-1; 9 positions agree with TRBD1. The germline CDR1 and CDR2 sequences are MRHNA and SNTAGT. This CDR3 is built from 15 residues. Trimming took 4 bases from V and 2 from J; bases not matched to a gene: 3.

The chain combines TRBV7-8 with TRBJ1-2; D remains ambiguous. Looked up from germline, CDR1 is SGHVS and CDR2 is FQNEAQ. Between the trimmed V and J ends, which lost 5 bases and 3 bases, there was a span of 10 bases. This CDR3 region has 13 residues. The CDR3 bases are TGTGCCAGCAGCATTTTTTATGACTATGGCTACACCTTC. Its protein is CASSIFYDYGYTF.

The chain uses TRBV4-1 and TRBJ1-1; 8 bases are shared with TRBD1. Unmatched junction bases numbered 11, after V lost 4 bases and J lost 4 bases. In germline, CDR1 is MGHRA, CDR2 YSYEKL. This CDR3 contains 16 residues. CDR3 in amino acids: CASSRRTGRNLTEAFF. The DNA of the CDR3 is TGCGCCAGCAGCCGACGGACAGGGAGGAACCTCACTGAAGCTTTCTTT.

The rearrangement links TRBV12-5 to TRBJ1-1; the D is unclear. CDR1 LGHNT and CDR2 FRNRAP come from the germline V gene. The CDR3 has 11 amino acids. V dropped 5 bases and J dropped 3 bases, with 4 bases sitting between them. CDR3 DNA sequence: TGTGCTAGTGGTCTGTACACTGAAGCTTTCTTT. It yields the protein CASGLYTEAFF.

This clone was counted a few times. The chain carries TRBV5-1 and TRBJ2-7; no clear D. This CDR3 has 17 residues. Looked up from germline, CDR1 is SGHRS and CDR2 is YFSETQ. V lost 0 bases to trimming and J lost 3 bases, with 19 bases between them. CDR3 sequence (DNA): TGCGCCAGCAGCTTGGGCATGGTTTGGTCCGAGAACTACGAGCAGTACTTC. It encodes CASSLGMVWSENYEQYF.

This sequence joins TRBV28 and TRBJ2-3; TRBD2 agrees at 12 bases. The junction had 12 bases not matched to a gene; V was cut back by 4 bases and J by 1 base. The germline gives CDR1 MDHEN, CDR2 SYDVKM. CDR3 length: 19 residues. CDR3 DNA: TGTGCCAGCAGTTCAACTTCGCCTAGCGGGAGGGCTGGCACAGATACGCAGTATTTT. As protein: CASSSTSPSGRAGTDTQYF.

This clone has only a few counts. V and J are TRBV5-6 and TRBJ2-3, with 9 bases identical to TRBD2. Germline V CDR1 and CDR2: SGHDT, YYEEEE. The CDR3 covers 16 residues. J gave up 3 bases and V 4 bases, and 9 bases lay outside the gene matches. In DNA, the CDR3 is TGTGCCAGCAGCACGGGACTAGCTTCGCCGACAGATACGCAGTATTTT. Translated, it gives CASSTGLASPTDTQYF.

This sequence joins TRBV2 and TRBJ2-1; TRBD2 aligns across 11 bases. Trimming removed 4 bases from V and 9 bases from J; junction bases left unmatched: 5. Germline V gives CDR1 SNHLY, CDR2 FYNNEI. The CDR3 is 14 amino acids. The CDR3 DNA reads TGTGCCAGCAGTGTGACTAGCGGGATCAGTGAGCAGTTCTTC. The encoded protein is CASSVTSGISEQFF.

This chain connects TRBV1 to TRBJ2-7; TRBD2, the D gene given by the table, was not confirmed from the DNA. TRBV1 is assigned pseudogene status. The CDR3 is made up of 17 amino acids. The DNA for the CDR3 is TGCACCAGCAGCGAGGCGGGACGGACCAACCGACCTTACGAGCAGTACTTC. Its protein product is CTSSEAGRTNRPYEQYF.

The chain recombines TRBV2 with TRBJ1-5; TRBD1 is a possible D gene (6 bases). V was pared by 5 bases and J by 3 bases, with 14 bases between. The CDR3 spans 15 residues. Germline values: CDR1 SNHLY, CDR2 FYNNEI. Here the CDR3 reads CASSSEAGVNQPQHF. CDR3 nucleotides: TGTGCCAGCAGTTCCGAAGCAGGGGTCAATCAGCCCCAGCATTTT.

The chain links TRBV29-1 to TRBJ2-7; 8 positions match TRBD1. The germline V gene encodes CDR1 SQVTM and CDR2 ANQGSEA. CDR3 length equals 12 residues. Trimming cost V 1 base and J 4 bases; bases outside gene matches: 0. As DNA, the CDR3 is TGCAGCGTTGAAGGACAGGGGTACGAGCAGTACTTC. It is translated as CSVEGQGYEQYF.

This clone has more than one count but fewer than ten. The genes are TRBV7-6 and TRBJ2-7; TRBD2 is a possible D gene (5 bases). V lost 4 bases and J lost 3, with 13 bases in between. The CDR3 length is 14 residues. Germline-derived CDR1 and CDR2 are SGHVS and FNYEAQ. The CDR3 here is CASSSELEFYEQYF. CDR3 nucleotides: TGTGCCAGCAGCTCAGAACTAGAATTCTACGAGCAGTACTTC.

This clone appeared a single time. The same CDR3 can be traced to other DNA sequences in this sample. The chain joins TRBV10-3 to TRBJ2-6, with D perhaps matching TRBD2 (5 bases). Trimming stripped 0 bases from V and 0 bases from J, with 6 bases between. Germline V gene lookup returns CDR1 ENHRY and CDR2 SYGVKD. The CDR3 length is 16 residues. The CDR3 spells CAISESRDSGANVLTF. DNA of the CDR3: TGTGCCATCAGTGAGTCTCGGGACTCTGGGGCCAACGTCCTGACTTTC.

This chain links TRBV2 with TRBJ2-1, with D perhaps matching TRBD2 (6 bases). V lost 11 bases and J lost 2, with 28 bases in between. CDR1 and CDR2 from the germline V gene are SNHLY and FYNNEI. The CDR3 sequence is 18 residues long. The DNA of the CDR3 is TGTGCCCCTAAGTTGGGATTGGATCTAGGAGGGACCTACAATGAGCAGTTCTTC. It codes for CAPKLGLDLGGTYNEQFF. The full variable domain, with the rest looked up from reference TRBV2 and TRBJ2-1, is EPEVTQTPSHQVTQMGQEVILRCVPISNHLYFYWYRQILGQKVEFLVSFYNNEISEKSEIFDDQFSVERPDGSNFTLKIRSTKLEDSAMYFCAPKLGLDLGGTYNEQFFGPGTRLTVL.

This chain joins TRBV6-1 and TRBJ2-1, with TRBD1 as a possible D gene (5 bases). CDR3 length: 14 amino acids. Trimming cost V 5 bases and J 6 bases, with 14 bases left between them. Per the germline V gene, CDR1 is MNHNS and CDR2 is SASEGT. The CDR3 loop is CASSQSQGSNEQFF. DNA for the CDR3: TGTGCCAGCAGTCAGAGCCAGGGATCCAATGAGCAGTTCTTC.

This chain uses TRBV5-1 with TRBJ2-7; a possible D gene is TRBD2 (5 bases). Germline values: CDR1 SGHRS, CDR2 YFSETQ. Trimming shortened V by 0 bases and J by 1 base, and 11 bases separated the two germline ends. The CDR3 has 15 residues. In DNA form, the CDR3 reads TGCGCCAGCAGCTTGGGAGGGAAAGAGTCCTACGAGCAGTACTTC. Translated, it gives CASSLGGKESYEQYF.

The chain couples TRBV7-9 to TRBJ2-1; 10 bases map to TRBD2. The germline V gene has CDR1 SEHNR and CDR2 FQNEAQ (reference sequence). CDR3 size: 17 residues. Trimming at V came to 4 bases and at J to 4 bases, leaving 10 bases not matched to a gene. CDR3 sequence (DNA): TGTGCCAGCAGCTCCGGCCGGGGTAGCGGGAGGTACAATGAGCAGTTCTTC. Its protein product is CASSSGRGSGRYNEQFF.